This T cell receptor beta chain was identified during a study of CD8 T cells in ankylosing spondylitis. Whole-study results and caveats: For ankylosing spondylitis blood, a TCR beta motif of seven to nine highly homologous variants appeared characteristic. Earlier studies detected some motif variants in reactive arthritis synovial fluid and blood. There was reportedly significant enrichment of clones that were disease-linked in matched ankylosing spondylitis synovial fluid.

This CDR3 region has 14 residues. V was clipped by 3 bases and J by 2 bases, with 10 bases between them. This clonotype was found once. No antigen is known for it. MiXCR, applied by TCRdb to the 5' RACE reads, yields one record per CDR3 protein. Of some 120,000 distinct CDR3 sequences listed, roughly 13% were seen once; the top ten hold 2.5% to 3%. The source of this sequence is a female donor with ankylosing spondylitis or in good health (not recorded which). The sample comprised blood, either unsorted or a sorted T cell fraction (not recorded which). The chain links TRBV12-3 or TRBV12-4 to TRBJ2-5; D might be TRBD2 (6 bases). Here the CDR3 DNA reads TGTGCCAGCAGTTTCTCGGGAGATCAAGAGACCCAGTACTTC. Its translation: CASSFSGDQETQYF.